The 5 T cell receptor beta chains below were found in one sample sequenced in a study of human T cells and chemical hapten exposure. TCRdb used MiXCR to reprocess the RACE reads, holding one entry per CDR3 protein. The data hold 150,000 to 200,000 distinct CDR3 sequences, with about 15% observed a single time. Regarding time point: patch test 1, 2 weeks after DPC sensitization. Treatment noted: therapeutic diphenylcyclopropenone sensitization with weekly scalp DPC. This sample comprised whole blood, obtained in connection with sensitization to the hapten diphenylcyclopropenone (DPC). Receptors were obtained from a young woman with alopecia areata. Some clones in this sample may be carry-over from other donors' samples.

This clonotype turned up a few times. CDR3 region: CASSIQGIQETQYF. CDR3 in DNA: TGTGCCAGTAGTATCCAAGGGATCCAAGAGACCCAGTACTTC. This chain uses TRBV19 with TRBJ2-5; D not certain. CDR3 length: 14 residues. V dropped 3 bases and J dropped 1 base, with 9 bases sitting between them. CDR1 LNHDA and CDR2 SQIVND come from the germline V gene (reference sequence).

This clonotype occurred many times. The chain combines TRBV6-6 with TRBJ1-2, with D hard to call. Germline V gene data show CDR1 as MNHNY and CDR2 as SVGAGI (reference sequence). V lost 0 bases to trimming and J lost 8 bases, with 10 bases between them. There are 13 residues in the CDR3. The chain's CDR3 is CASSYSTRGGYTF. CDR3 bases: TGTGCCAGCAGTTACTCCACCCGAGGGGGCTACACCTTC.

This clonotype turned up a few times. The chain has TRBV7-9 and TRBJ1-1, with D unresolved. The CDR3 covers 16 residues. Germline CDR1 SEHNR, CDR2 FQNEAQ (reference sequence). V was cut by 5 bases and J by 4 bases, with 20 bases left in between. The CDR3: CASSPPRSGRSTEAFF. CDR3 in DNA: TGTGCCAGCAGCCCACCCCGCAGCGGACGGTCCACTGAAGCTTTCTTT.

The gene calls are TRBV12-3 or TRBV12-4 and TRBJ1-3; D call uncertain. V lost 5 bases, J lost 2 bases, and 4 bases lay in between. CDR3 size: 12 residues. CDR3 coding DNA: TGTGCCAGCAGTACCACTGGAAACACCATATATTTT. Its translation is CASSTTGNTIYF.

V usage is TRBV6-2 or TRBV6-3 and J usage is TRBJ2-2, with TRBD1 matching 9 bases. CDR1 is MNHEY, CDR2 SVGEGT, per germline. CDR3 size: 16 residues. Trimming removed 2 bases from V and 6 bases from J; junction bases left unmatched: 7. This CDR3 reads CASSYLGTGKAGELFF. The CDR3 DNA follows: TGTGCCAGCAGTTACCTGGGGACAGGGAAGGCCGGGGAGCTGTTTTTT.